This TCR beta chain is from a study of T cells in Graves' hyperthyroidism and ophthalmopathy. Germline V lookup: CDR1 SNHLY, CDR2 FYNNEI. V gave up 7 bases and J gave up 2 bases; unmatched junction bases: 5. This CDR3 comprises 14 residues. Patients with uncontrolled infections, other autoimmune diseases, pregnancy or lactation were excluded. Diagnostic assessment was based on clinical symptoms, serum thyroxine and TRAb, thyroid ultrasound and orbital computed tomography. Amplification of TCR beta CDR3 regions was performed using RNA transcripts as template. First-round RT-PCR targeting the TCR CDR3 was performed with the HTBI primer set. TCRdb re-analysed the multiplex PCR reads in MiXCR, keeping a single row per CDR3 protein. This repertoire shows approximately 700,000 distinct CDR3 sequences, 45% found once; its top ten account for less than 8.5%. Study-level findings and limits: The majority of expanded thyroid clonotypes above 0.001 also appeared in blood.

As regards this clonotype: Its antigen remains unidentified.

Specimen: peripheral blood or thyroid tissue (not recorded which). The chain couples TRBV2 to TRBJ2-7, with 10 bases identical to TRBD1. The sequence was obtained from an adult man with Graves' disease, either hyperthyroidism or ophthalmopathy (not recorded which). CDR3 DNA sequence: TGTGCCAGCACTCTGACAGGGGGCCCCTACGAGCAGTACTTC. This gives the protein CASTLTGGPYEQYF.